The 15 T cell receptor beta chains listed next were all sequenced from one sample in a study of CD8+ T cells in alopecia areata. Isolated RNA was reverse transcribed into cDNA used as the sequencing template. Sequencing was performed with immunoSEQ multiplex PCR; in TCRdb, only in-frame clones are kept and a portion is missing. The sample lists about 97,000 clones; more than 35% were seen once. The sequencing input was CD4+ T cells sorted from blood. These receptors were taken from a human donor with alopecia areata.

V gene TRBV5-6 combines with J gene TRBJ2-1; D is uncertain. Germline CDR1 is SGHDT and CDR2 is YYEEEE. There are 15 residues in the CDR3. Trimming removed 4 bases at V and 6 bases at J, with 17 bases between. The CDR3 reads CASSLRELFSNEQFF. CDR3 coding DNA: TGTGCCAGCAGCCTTAGGGAACTTTTCAGCAATGAGCAGTTCTTC.

This rearrangement joins TRBV4-1 to TRBJ2-3, with D hard to call. The CDR3 length is 14 residues. Germline V gene data show CDR1 as MGHRA and CDR2 as YSYEKL. The ends were cut back, 0 bases at V and 3 bases at J, with 7 bases in the middle. The CDR3 DNA follows: TGCGCCAGCAGCCAAGACGGAGCGACAGATACGCAGTATTTT. Amino acids: CASSQDGATDTQYF.

This clone was detected once. The chain has TRBV5-6 and TRBJ1-1; D not resolved. This CDR3 comprises 13 residues. Trimming stripped 0 bases from V and 5 bases from J, with 8 bases between. Germline V CDR1 and CDR2: SGHDT, YYEEEE. The CDR3 reads CASSLGARTEAFF. The CDR3 region has the DNA TGTGCCAGCAGCTTGGGGGCCCGGACTGAAGCTTTCTTT.

The rearrangement links TRBV5-6 to TRBJ2-3; 9 positions match TRBD2. Germline CDR1 reads SGHDT; CDR2 reads YYEEEE. V was pared by 4 bases and J by 7 bases, with 10 bases of the junction left unmatched. The CDR3 contains 15 residues. The CDR3 sequence: CASSRSTSGGNTQYF. In DNA form, the CDR3 reads TGTGCCAGCAGCCGATCGACTAGCGGAGGGAATACGCAGTATTTT.

The V gene is TRBV5-1, the J gene TRBJ2-3; 9 bases are shared with TRBD1. The germline V gene has CDR1 SGHRS and CDR2 YFSETQ. CDR3 length equals 16 residues. V was pared by 4 bases and J by 5 bases, with 11 bases of the junction left unmatched. The CDR3 spells CASSDLSGTGKDTQYF. CDR3 in DNA: TGCGCCAGCAGCGATCTGTCCGGGACAGGGAAAGATACGCAGTATTTT.

This clone was seen a handful of times. The rearrangement joins TRBV9 to TRBJ1-1; 7 bases match TRBD1. J gave up 11 bases and V 5 bases, and 9 bases lay outside the gene matches. The CDR3 sequence is 12 residues long. Germline V gene sequence: CDR1 SGDLS, CDR2 YYNGEE. The CDR3 protein is CASRGQRMGAFF. CDR3 sequence (DNA): TGTGCCAGCAGGGGACAGCGGATGGGGGCTTTCTTT.

This clone was recorded a few times. A read error may account for a junction end that differs from germline. V gene TRBV19 combines with J gene TRBJ1-5; unclear D gene. Germline CDR1 reads LNHDA; CDR2 reads SQIVND (reference sequence). The CDR3 loop spans 14 amino acids. CDR3 DNA: TGTGCCAGTACGGCAGCCCATAGCTATCAGCCCCAGCATTTT. Its protein is CASTAAHSYQPQHF. The entire variable domain, with the rest obtained from reference TRBV19 and TRBJ1-5, is as follows: DGGITQSPKYLFRKEGQNVTLSCEQNLNHDAMYWYRQDPGQGLRLIYYSQIVNDFQKGDIAEGYSVSREKKESFPLTVTSAQKNPTAFYLCASTAAHSYQPQHFGDGTRLSIL.

V usage is TRBV30 and J usage is TRBJ1-6; D uncertain. The V and J ends lost 0 bases and 15 bases respectively, with 9 bases between them. This CDR3 region has 11 residues. Germline CDR1 reads GTSNPN; CDR2 reads SVGIG (reference sequence). The CDR3 loop is CAWSVRDNLHF. The CDR3, as DNA: TGTGCCTGGAGTGTAAGAGACAACCTCCACTTT.

This clone was detected only a few times. This chain uses TRBV10-3 with TRBJ2-5; unclear D gene. The germline V and J ends were trimmed by 4 bases and 3 bases, with 6 bases remaining between them. CDR1 is ENHRY and CDR2 is SYGVKD in the germline V gene. The CDR3 has 12 residues. This CDR3 is CAISGAEETQYF. The CDR3 DNA sequence: TGTGCCATCAGTGGGGCAGAAGAGACCCAGTACTTC.

The chain has TRBV30 and TRBJ1-1; unclear D gene. This CDR3 is 12 amino acids long. Trimming removed 1 base at V and 1 base at J, with 4 bases between. CDR1 and CDR2 from the germline V gene are GTSNPN and SVGIG (reference sequence). CDR3 DNA sequence: TGTGCCTGGAGTGGGCCGAACACTGAAGCTTTCTTT. Amino acid sequence: CAWSGPNTEAFF.

This rearrangement joins TRBV30 to TRBJ2-5; 11 bases fit TRBD1. Gene TRBJ2-7 matches the end of the DNA better, so the J call may be wrong. The CDR3 is made up of 13 amino acids. The germline gives CDR1 GTSNPN, CDR2 SVGIG (reference sequence). CDR3 DNA sequence: TGTGCCTGGGAGAGGGACAGGGGGGACGAGCAGTACTTC. This sequence encodes CAWERDRGDEQYF.

The chain uses TRBV5-4 and TRBJ2-4, with 9 nucleotides matching TRBD1. Germline V gives CDR1 SGHNT, CDR2 YYREEE (reference sequence). The J segment lost 10 bases and the V segment lost 4 bases, leaving 6 bases of the junction unmatched. The CDR3 is 13 amino acids. The CDR3 DNA follows: TGTGCCAGCAGCCGGGACAGGGATGGGATTCAGTACTTC. Protein product: CASSRDRDGIQYF.

This clone was seen just once. The gene calls are TRBV5-6 and TRBJ1-5, with D possibly matching TRBD1 (5 bases). Trimming removed 4 bases at V and 3 bases at J, with 11 bases between. In germline, CDR1 is SGHDT, CDR2 YYEEEE. The CDR3 runs 14 residues. CDR3 in DNA: TGTGCCAGCAGCACAGGACAATTCAATCAGCCCCAGCATTTT. Residues: CASSTGQFNQPQHF. Full variable domain (remainder filled in from reference TRBV5-6 and TRBJ1-5): DAGVTQSPTHLIKTRGQQVTLRCSPKSGHDTVSWYQQALGQGPQFIFQYYEEEERQRGNFPDRFSGHQFPNYSSELNVNALLLGDSALYLCASSTGQFNQPQHFGDGTRLSIL.

This clone has a handful of counts. The same CDR3 is also encoded by other DNA sequences in this sample. The genes are TRBV29-1 and TRBJ1-5; D unresolved. Germline CDR1 is SQVTM and CDR2 is ANQGSEA. V shed 4 bases and J shed 0 bases, with 4 bases lying between them. The CDR3 runs 12 residues. CDR3 nucleotide sequence: TGCAGCGTTGGCGATAGCAATCAGCCCCAGCATTTT. Translated, it gives CSVGDSNQPQHF.

This clone was picked up a small number of times. The V gene is TRBV5-1, the J gene TRBJ2-3; D uncertain. Between the trimmed V and J ends, which lost 3 bases and 0 bases, there was a span of 8 bases. The CDR3 runs 14 residues. Germline V gene lookup returns CDR1 SGHRS and CDR2 YFSETQ. CDR3 nucleotide sequence: TGCGCCAGCAGCTCCCGGGCTAGCACAGATACGCAGTATTTT. This sequence encodes CASSSRASTDTQYF.